Listed below are T cell receptor beta chains from one sample, sequenced in a study of T-cell memory formation after mild COVID-19. In TCRdb, the 5' RACE reads were re-called with MiXCR into one record per CDR3 protein. The sample lists over 400,000 distinct CDR3 sequences; roughly a quarter were seen once. Sequencing was done on a sample of PBMCs or a T cell subset sorted from them (not recorded which). These receptors originate from an adult woman who had mild COVID-19 (a few samples of this study predate the infection). Cell type and time point are not known. Each CDR3 is given with its conserved first and last residue. D genes are given only for firm matches. Clone sizes are given selectively: once, few, many, or a class where the clone is expanded.

abundance: few
d_gene: TRBD2
v_gene: TRBV29-1
j_gene: TRBJ2-3
CDR3aa: CSVHGTSGAADTQYF
CDR3nt: TGCAGCGTTCATGGGACTAGCGGGGCCGCAGATACGCAGTATTTT

abundance: NA
d_gene: NA
v_gene: TRBV7-2
j_gene: TRBJ1-5
CDR3aa: CASSLGVQFNQPQHF
CDR3nt: TGTGCCAGCAGCTTAGGTGTACAGTTCAATCAGCCCCAGCATTTT

abundance: few
d_gene: NA
v_gene: TRBV5-1
j_gene: TRBJ2-5
CDR3aa: CASSIPGGAQETQYF
CDR3nt: TGCGCCAGCAGCATCCCCGGAGGGGCTCAAGAGACCCAGTACTTC

abundance: few
d_gene: NA
v_gene: TRBV7-6
j_gene: TRBJ2-5
CDR3aa: CASSLVSSRRGETQYF
CDR3nt: TGTGCCAGCAGCTTAGTGTCTAGCAGACGGGGAGAGACCCAGTACTTC

abundance: NA
d_gene: NA
v_gene: TRBV5-5
j_gene: TRBJ2-7
CDR3aa: CASTFGTPGSYEQYF
CDR3nt: TGTGCCAGCACCTTCGGGACTCCCGGGTCCTACGAGCAGTACTTC

abundance: NA
d_gene: NA
v_gene: TRBV24-1
j_gene: TRBJ2-1
CDR3aa: CATSDPATGSSSYNEQFF
CDR3nt: TGTGCCACCAGTGATCCCGCTACAGGATCGAGCTCCTACAATGAGCAGTTCTTC

abundance: NA
d_gene: NA
v_gene: TRBV12-3/TRBV12-4
j_gene: TRBJ2-5
CDR3aa: CASSLSERETQYF
CDR3nt: TGTGCCAGCAGTTTGTCGGAGAGGGAGACCCAGTACTTC

abundance: once
d_gene: NA
v_gene: TRBV15
j_gene: TRBJ1-2
CDR3aa: CATSRDGWSVFGGYGYTF
CDR3nt: TGTGCCACCAGCAGAGATGGTTGGTCCGTCTTCGGGGGATATGGCTACACCTTC

abundance: NA
d_gene: TRBD2
v_gene: TRBV6-1
j_gene: TRBJ2-5
CDR3aa: CASSFVTSGAASETQYF
CDR3nt: TGTGCCAGCAGTTTCGTGACTAGCGGGGCGGCATCGGAGACCCAGTACTTC

abundance: NA
d_gene: NA
v_gene: TRBV5-4
j_gene: TRBJ2-1
CDR3aa: CASSKGGTLTHNEQFF
CDR3nt: TGTGCCAGCAGCAAGGGCGGGACTCTCACTCACAATGAGCAGTTCTTC

abundance: few
d_gene: NA
v_gene: TRBV25-1
j_gene: TRBJ1-6
CDR3aa: CASSEPGTRRNSPLHF
CDR3nt: TGTGCCAGCAGTGAACCCGGAACCAGGCGTAATTCACCCCTCCACTTT

abundance: few
d_gene: NA
v_gene: TRBV5-1
j_gene: TRBJ1-1
CDR3aa: CASSQLQGPNTEAFF
CDR3nt: TGCGCCAGCAGCCAACTACAGGGACCGAACACTGAAGCTTTCTTT

abundance: once
d_gene: NA
v_gene: TRBV30
j_gene: TRBJ1-2
CDR3aa: CAWRVPGFYGYTF
CDR3nt: TGTGCCTGGAGAGTGCCGGGATTCTATGGCTACACCTTC

abundance: NA
d_gene: NA
v_gene: TRBV5-1
j_gene: TRBJ2-1
CDR3aa: CASSFRALGFGNEQFF
CDR3nt: TGCGCCAGCAGCTTTAGGGCCCTGGGGTTTGGCAATGAGCAGTTCTTC

abundance: NA
d_gene: TRBD1
v_gene: TRBV29-1
j_gene: TRBJ2-7
CDR3aa: CSVDQGAGEQYF
CDR3nt: TGCAGCGTTGACCAGGGGGCCGGCGAGCAGTACTTC

abundance: NA
d_gene: NA
v_gene: TRBV4-2
j_gene: TRBJ2-6
CDR3aa: CASTPGGSGANVLTF
CDR3nt: TGTGCCAGCACCCCTGGAGGCTCTGGGGCCAACGTCCTGACTTTC

abundance: NA
d_gene: NA
v_gene: TRBV12-3/TRBV12-4
j_gene: TRBJ1-3
CDR3aa: CASSLTLEAPGLSGNTIYF
CDR3nt: TGTGCCAGCAGTTTAACCCTCGAGGCGCCAGGGCTATCTGGAAACACCATATATTTT

abundance: NA
d_gene: TRBD2
v_gene: TRBV12-3/TRBV12-4
j_gene: TRBJ2-7
CDR3aa: CASSFGRGFEQYF
CDR3nt: TGTGCCAGCAGTTTCGGGAGGGGGTTTGAGCAGTACTTC

abundance: NA
d_gene: NA
v_gene: TRBV7-9
j_gene: TRBJ1-2
CDR3aa: CASSLRGGFDGGYTF
CDR3nt: TGTGCCAGCAGCCTCCGAGGGGGTTTTGACGGTGGCTACACCTTC

abundance: NA
d_gene: TRBD1
v_gene: TRBV18
j_gene: TRBJ1-1
CDR3aa: CASSHGQDELAFF
CDR3nt: TGTGCCAGCTCCCACGGACAGGACGAGTTAGCTTTCTTT

abundance: once
d_gene: NA
v_gene: TRBV2
j_gene: TRBJ2-1
CDR3aa: CDSARAGDYNEQFF
CDR3nt: TGTGACAGTGCCAGGGCGGGCGACTACAATGAGCAGTTCTTC

abundance: NA
d_gene: NA
v_gene: TRBV3-1
j_gene: TRBJ2-3
CDR3aa: CASSPRWDLYTQYF
CDR3nt: TGTGCCAGCAGCCCACGATGGGACTTGTATACGCAGTATTTT

abundance: many
d_gene: NA
v_gene: TRBV7-2
j_gene: TRBJ2-1
CDR3aa: CASRQAARNEQFF
CDR3nt: TGTGCCAGCAGGCAAGCAGCACGCAATGAGCAGTTCTTC

abundance: few
d_gene: TRBD1
v_gene: TRBV5-6
j_gene: TRBJ1-2
CDR3aa: CASSIQGRNYGYTF
CDR3nt: TGTGCCAGCAGCATACAGGGGCGGAACTATGGCTACACCTTC

abundance: NA
d_gene: TRBD1
v_gene: TRBV12-3/TRBV12-4
j_gene: TRBJ2-5
CDR3aa: CASSLGQLETQYF
CDR3nt: TGTGCCAGCAGTTTGGGACAGCTAGAGACCCAGTACTTC

abundance: few
d_gene: NA
v_gene: TRBV19
j_gene: TRBJ1-1
CDR3aa: CASTHRAGDTEAFF
CDR3nt: TGTGCCAGTACCCATCGCGCGGGAGACACTGAAGCTTTCTTT

abundance: NA
d_gene: TRBD2
v_gene: TRBV13
j_gene: TRBJ2-7
CDR3aa: CASRKLAGDSYEQYF
CDR3nt: TGTGCCAGCAGGAAACTAGCGGGCGATTCCTACGAGCAGTACTTC

abundance: NA
d_gene: TRBD1
v_gene: TRBV12-3/TRBV12-4
j_gene: TRBJ1-1
CDR3aa: CASSLPTGVEEAFF
CDR3nt: TGTGCCAGCAGTTTACCGACAGGGGTCGAAGAAGCTTTCTTT

abundance: NA
d_gene: NA
v_gene: TRBV7-9
j_gene: TRBJ1-3
CDR3aa: CASSSIGASGNTIYF
CDR3nt: TGTGCCAGCAGCTCCATCGGGGCATCAGGAAACACCATATATTTT

abundance: few
d_gene: TRBD2
v_gene: TRBV20-1
j_gene: TRBJ2-1
CDR3aa: CSVSGTSSYNEQFF
CDR3nt: TGCAGCGTCAGCGGGACGAGCTCCTACAATGAGCAGTTCTTC

abundance: few
d_gene: NA
v_gene: TRBV29-1
j_gene: TRBJ2-3
CDR3aa: CSVETPRTDTQYF
CDR3nt: TGCAGCGTTGAAACCCCCCGCACAGATACGCAGTATTTT

abundance: NA
d_gene: TRBD2
v_gene: TRBV12-3/TRBV12-4
j_gene: TRBJ2-7
CDR3aa: CASSSREGINTYEQYF
CDR3nt: TGTGCCAGCAGTTCCCGGGAGGGAATAAATACCTACGAGCAGTACTTC

abundance: NA
d_gene: NA
v_gene: TRBV27
j_gene: TRBJ1-2
CDR3aa: CASSEYMSGVYGYTF
CDR3nt: TGTGCCAGCAGTGAATACATGTCGGGCGTCTATGGCTACACCTTC

abundance: NA
d_gene: TRBD1
v_gene: TRBV7-3
j_gene: TRBJ2-2
CDR3aa: CASSFLGGGQGTTGELFF
CDR3nt: TGTGCCAGCAGCTTCCTTGGTGGGGGACAGGGAACCACCGGGGAGCTGTTTTTT

abundance: NA
d_gene: TRBD2
v_gene: TRBV7-2
j_gene: TRBJ2-5
CDR3aa: CASSPRGGLAGHPEYF
CDR3nt: TGTGCCAGCAGCCCCCGTGGGGGTCTAGCGGGCCACCCAGAATACTTC

abundance: few
d_gene: TRBD2
v_gene: TRBV3-1
j_gene: TRBJ2-5
CDR3aa: CASSQDPELAGGNQETQYF
CDR3nt: TGTGCCAGCAGCCAAGATCCCGAACTAGCGGGAGGGAACCAAGAGACCCAGTACTTC

abundance: few
d_gene: TRBD1
v_gene: TRBV9
j_gene: TRBJ1-5
CDR3aa: CASSPGQFIRQPQHF
CDR3nt: TGTGCCAGCAGCCCGGGACAGTTTATCCGGCAGCCCCAGCATTTT

abundance: NA
d_gene: NA
v_gene: TRBV7-3
j_gene: TRBJ2-2
CDR3aa: CASSYLVGANTGELFF
CDR3nt: TGTGCCAGCAGCTACCTTGTTGGGGCGAACACCGGGGAGCTGTTTTTT

abundance: few
d_gene: TRBD2
v_gene: TRBV27
j_gene: TRBJ2-4
CDR3aa: CASRTPGGIQYF
CDR3nt: TGTGCCAGCAGAACCCCGGGAGGCATTCAGTACTTC

abundance: many
d_gene: NA
v_gene: TRBV12-3/TRBV12-4
j_gene: TRBJ2-5
CDR3aa: CASRRQPQETQYF
CDR3nt: TGTGCCAGCAGACGACAGCCCCAAGAGACCCAGTACTTC

abundance: NA
d_gene: TRBD2
v_gene: TRBV5-1
j_gene: TRBJ2-1
CDR3aa: CASSFSSGANNEQFF
CDR3nt: TGCGCCAGCAGCTTCTCTAGCGGGGCGAACAATGAGCAGTTCTTC

abundance: NA
d_gene: NA
v_gene: TRBV6-2/TRBV6-3
j_gene: TRBJ1-5
CDR3aa: CASSYSWRGRNQPQHF
CDR3nt: TGTGCCAGCAGTTACAGCTGGAGGGGTCGCAATCAGCCCCAGCATTTT